This T cell receptor beta chain emerged from a study of blood T cells in healthy people across ages. General study points: Higher diversity and more naive CD4+ cells were features of long-lived donors, compared to aged donors.

V shed 1 base and J shed 2 bases, with 15 bases lying between them. The CDR3 runs 17 residues. Per the germline V gene, CDR1 is MNHEY and CDR2 is SVGEGT. The authors drew 7.5 to 10 milliliters of peripheral blood from each donor. Isolation of PBMCs gave at least 6 million cells per sample. This clonotype was counted only a few times. What it binds is not known. Primers used in a second PCR of about 6 to 11 cycles were a sample-barcoded 5' primer and a J-beta primer mix. TCRdb itself ran the 5' RACE reads through MiXCR, one entry per CDR3 protein. The sample contains 780,000 or so distinct CDR3 sequences, just over 55% of which appear only once.

This receptor was identified in a man between 40 and 49 years old in good health. Sequencing input: blood. The chain recombines TRBV6-2 or TRBV6-3 with TRBJ2-1, with D unclear. The CDR3 loop reads CASSYFLGQGAYNEQFF. The CDR3 DNA follows: TGTGCCAGCAGTTACTTCCTGGGCCAAGGCGCCTACAATGAGCAGTTCTTC.